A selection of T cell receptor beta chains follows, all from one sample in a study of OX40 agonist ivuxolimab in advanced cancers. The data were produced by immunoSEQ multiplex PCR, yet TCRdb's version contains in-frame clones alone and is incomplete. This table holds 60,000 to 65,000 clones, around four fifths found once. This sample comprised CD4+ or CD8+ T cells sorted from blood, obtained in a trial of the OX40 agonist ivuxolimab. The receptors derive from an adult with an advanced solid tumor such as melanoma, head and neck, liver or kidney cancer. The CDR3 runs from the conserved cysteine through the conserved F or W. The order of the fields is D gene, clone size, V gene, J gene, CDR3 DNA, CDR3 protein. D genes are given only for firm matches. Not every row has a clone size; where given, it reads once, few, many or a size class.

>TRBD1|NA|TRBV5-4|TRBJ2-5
TGTGCCAGCAGCTTGGCAGGGGGAAAAGAGCAGTACTTC
CASSLAGGKEQYF
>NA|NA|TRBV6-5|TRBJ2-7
TGTGCCAGCAGGGGACCCGGGATTCCTATCTACGAGCAGTACTTC
CASRGPGIPIYEQYF
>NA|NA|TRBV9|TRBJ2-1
TGTGCCAGCAGCGATCCAAGGGACGCACCCCGCTCCTACAATGAGCAGTTCTTC
CASSDPRDAPRSYNEQFF
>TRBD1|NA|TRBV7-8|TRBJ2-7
TGTGCCAGCAGCTTCCGACAGGGCTACGAGCAGTACTTC
CASSFRQGYEQYF
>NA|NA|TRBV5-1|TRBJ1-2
TGCGCCAGCAGCTTGGAAGGGTCGAGTGGCTACACCTTC
CASSLEGSSGYTF
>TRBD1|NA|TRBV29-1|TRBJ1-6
TGCAGCGCTAGACAGGGATATAATTCACCCCTCCACTTT
CSARQGYNSPLHF
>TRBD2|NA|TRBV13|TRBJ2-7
TGTGCCAGCAGCTTAGGGCCGGGGAGCGGGAGTGACTACGAGCAGTACTTC
CASSLGPGSGSDYEQYF
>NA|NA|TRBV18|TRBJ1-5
TGTGCCAGCTCACCAGGGAGGGATCAGCCCCAGCATTTT
CASSPGRDQPQHF
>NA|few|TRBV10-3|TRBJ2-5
TGTGCCATCAGCGCCACGGGGCAAGAGACCCAGTACTTC
CAISATGQETQYF
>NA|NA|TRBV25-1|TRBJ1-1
TGTGCCAGCAGTGAATATCCAGGGTCCACTGAAGCTTTCTTT
CASSEYPGSTEAFF
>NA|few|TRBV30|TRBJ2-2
TGTGCCTGGAGCCGGACGTCAACCGGGGAGCTGTTTTTT
CAWSRTSTGELFF
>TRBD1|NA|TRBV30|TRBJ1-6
TGTGCCTGGAAGGGACAGACCAATTCACCCCTCCACTTT
CAWKGQTNSPLHF
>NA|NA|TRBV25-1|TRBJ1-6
TGTGCCAGCAGTGAATTTAACAGCCCCAATTCACCCCTCCACTTT
CASSEFNSPNSPLHF
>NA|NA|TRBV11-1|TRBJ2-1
TGTGCCAGCAGCCCGGGACGAAATTACAATGAGCAGTTCTTC
CASSPGRNYNEQFF
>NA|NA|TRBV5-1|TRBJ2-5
TGCGCCAGCAGCTTGGGGGATCCACTCGCGCGGACCCAGTACTTC
CASSLGDPLARTQYF
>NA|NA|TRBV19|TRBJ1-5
TGTGCCAGTTCCACCTCGGGTGGGGGGCATCAGCCCCAGCATTTT
CASSTSGGGHQPQHF
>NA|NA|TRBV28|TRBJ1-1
TGTGCCAGCAGTTTAGGCGGGACCACTGAAGCTTTCTTT
CASSLGGTTEAFF
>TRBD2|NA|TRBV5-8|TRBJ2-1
TGTGCCAGCAGCCCGGGACTATATGGTGAGCAGTTCTTC
CASSPGLYGEQFF
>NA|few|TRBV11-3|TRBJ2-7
TGTGCCAGCAGCTTATCCCTGCGGGACTACGAGCAGTACTTC
CASSLSLRDYEQYF
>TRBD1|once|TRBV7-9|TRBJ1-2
TGTGCCAGCAGCTCCGGGACAGGGTCGCCCGGCTACACCTTC
CASSSGTGSPGYTF
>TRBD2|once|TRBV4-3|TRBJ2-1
TGCGCCAGCAGCCTTTCCGCGGGACTAGCTTCCTACAATGAGCAGTTCTTC
CASSLSAGLASYNEQFF
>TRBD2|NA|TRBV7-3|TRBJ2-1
TGTGCCAGCAGCCCTCGAGCGGGGCTAGGACGGCATGAGCAGTTCTTC
CASSPRAGLGRHEQFF
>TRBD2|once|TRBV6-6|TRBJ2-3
TGTGCCAGCTCCCAGACTAGCGGGGGCGATGCACGTACGCAGTATTTT
CASSQTSGGDARTQYF
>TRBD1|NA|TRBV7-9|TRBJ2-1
TGTGCCAGCAGGACAGGGGGCGCTTATAGTGAGCAGTTCTTC
CASRTGGAYSEQFF
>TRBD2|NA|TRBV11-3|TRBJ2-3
TGTGCCAGCAGCTTAGCGGCGGGAGGCGGCACAGATACGCAGTATTTT
CASSLAAGGGTDTQYF
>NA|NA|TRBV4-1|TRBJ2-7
TGCGCCAGCAGCCAAGATTTGAACCTGGGGGAGCAGTACTTC
CASSQDLNLGEQYF
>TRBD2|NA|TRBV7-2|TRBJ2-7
TGTGCCAGCAGCTTTTCGGGAGGCGGTAACTACGAGCAGTACTTC
CASSFSGGGNYEQYF
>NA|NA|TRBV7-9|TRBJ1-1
TGTGCCAGCTTCTTAGGGAGGGGAAACACTGAAGCTTTCTTT
CASFLGRGNTEAFF
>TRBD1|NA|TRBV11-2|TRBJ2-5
TGTGCCAGCAGCTCAAGAGACAGGGGGAATAAAGAGACCCAGTACTTC
CASSSRDRGNKETQYF
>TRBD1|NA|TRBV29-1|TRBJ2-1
TGCAGCGTTGGACAGGGTAGCAATGAGCAGTTCTTC
CSVGQGSNEQFF
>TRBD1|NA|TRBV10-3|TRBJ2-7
TGTGCCATCAGGGGAGGACAGGGTGGTGAGCAGTACTTC
CAIRGGQGGEQYF
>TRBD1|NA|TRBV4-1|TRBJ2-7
TGCGCCAGCAGCCACCAGATGAGGCCAGGACAGGGTTACGAGCAGTACTTC
CASSHQMRPGQGYEQYF
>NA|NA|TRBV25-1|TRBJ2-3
TGTGCCAGCAGTGAATTAGGACGTGACGATACGCAGTATTTT
CASSELGRDDTQYF
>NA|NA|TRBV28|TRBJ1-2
TGTGCCAGTCGTACACTGAACTATGGCTACACCTTC
CASRTLNYGYTF
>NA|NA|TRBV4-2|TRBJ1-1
TGTGCCAGCAGCCAGCCGGGGGCGGTGAACACTGAAGCTTTCTTT
CASSQPGAVNTEAFF
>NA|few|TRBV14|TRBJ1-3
TGTGCCAGCAGCCGGGGCCACTCTATCTCTGGAAACACCATATATTTT
CASSRGHSISGNTIYF
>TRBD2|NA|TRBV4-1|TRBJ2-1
TGCGCCAGCAGCCAAGATGGGGGACTAGCGAGAAATGAGCAGTTCTTC
CASSQDGGLARNEQFF
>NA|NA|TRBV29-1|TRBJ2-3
TGCAGCGTTGAGGTCAGCCAGGCAGCTACGCAGTATTTT
CSVEVSQAATQYF
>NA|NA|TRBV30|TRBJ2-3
TGTGCCTTTACGTCCCCGGGCACAGATACGCAGTATTTT
CAFTSPGTDTQYF
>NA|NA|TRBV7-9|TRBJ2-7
TGTGCCAGCAGCCCCGGCCGGGGTTTAGGCCACATTCTCTTC
CASSPGRGLGHILF
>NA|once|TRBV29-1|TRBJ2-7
TGCAGCGTCGCACATCCGGCTTCCTACGAGCAGTACTTC
CSVAHPASYEQYF
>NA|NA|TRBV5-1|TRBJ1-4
TGCGCCAGCAGCTCCGGACCGGGGACTAATGAAAAACTGTTTTTT
CASSSGPGTNEKLFF
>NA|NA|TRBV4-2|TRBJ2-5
TGTGCCAGCAGCCAAGATTGGGTCGACGGGTCATGGGAGACCCAGTACTTC
CASSQDWVDGSWETQYF